This passage covers 32 T cell receptor beta chains from one sample sequenced in a study of T cells in Graves' hyperthyroidism and ophthalmopathy. TCR beta CDR3 region amplification was performed from RNA transcripts. Initially, a first-round RT-PCR of the TCR CDR3 employed the HTBI primer set. Each CDR3 protein gets one entry after TCRdb re-called the multiplex PCR reads with MiXCR. The sample consists of about 410,000 distinct CDR3 sequences, roughly 14% of them appearing once. Sequencing was carried out using blood. The origin of the receptors is a man younger than 30 with Graves' ophthalmopathy.

The chain employs TRBV12-3 or TRBV12-4 and TRBJ2-2, with 11 nucleotides matching TRBD1. This CDR3 contains 16 residues. J gave up 10 bases and V 6 bases, and 13 bases lay outside the gene matches. CDR3: CASRLGDRGAGKELFF. CDR3 nucleotides: TGTGCCAGCAGACTGGGGGACAGGGGGGCCGGGAAGGAGCTGTTTTTT.

This clonotype was picked up a small number of times. An end of the junction differs from the germline gene, which may be a read error. The chain combines TRBV7-7 with TRBJ2-5; D remains ambiguous. Germline CDR1 is SSHAT and CDR2 is FNYEAQ (reference sequence). The CDR3 contains 13 residues. In DNA form, the CDR3 reads TGTGCTAGCAGCTTGGGCAAGAAGGAACAACAGTACTTC. The encoded protein is CASSLGKKEQQYF.

This clonotype was recorded at least ten times. The chain is built from TRBV5-5 and TRBJ2-7; 8 nucleotides agree with TRBD2. CDR1 SGHKS and CDR2 YYEKEE come from the germline V gene (reference sequence). V was clipped by 5 bases and J by 2 bases; unmatched bases: 6. The CDR3 consists of 14 residues. This CDR3 reads CASRFIGGAYEQYF. In DNA, the CDR3 is TGTGCCAGCAGGTTCATCGGGGGGGCCTACGAGCAGTACTTC.

This clonotype was picked up a small number of times. The rearrangement uses TRBV5-1 and TRBJ1-3, with D hard to call. The CDR3 runs 16 residues. Germline CDR1 is SGHRS and CDR2 is YFSETQ. Trimming removed 3 bases at V and 0 bases at J, with 13 bases between. CDR3 residues: CASSYRSGDSGNTIYF. The CDR3, as DNA: TGCGCCAGCAGCTACCGCAGCGGTGACTCTGGAAACACCATATATTTT.

This clonotype was counted ten times or more. The rearrangement uses TRBV10-1 and TRBJ2-1; 10 bases are shared with TRBD2. V lost 4 bases, J lost 1 base, and 1 base stayed unmatched. Per germline, CDR1 WNHNN and CDR2 SYGVQD (reference sequence). The CDR3 sequence is 15 residues long. The CDR3 loop reads CASSVLAGSYNEQFF. The CDR3, as DNA: TGCGCCAGCAGTGTACTAGCGGGGTCCTACAATGAGCAGTTCTTC.

This clonotype was picked up many times. The rearrangement links TRBV6-1 to TRBJ2-1, with 9 bases lining up with TRBD2. There are 14 residues in the CDR3. Germline V gene sequence: CDR1 MNHNS, CDR2 SASEGT. Trimming cost V 7 bases and J 4 bases; bases outside gene matches: 5. The CDR3 sequence: CASTRLAVYNEQFF. The CDR3 nucleotides are TGTGCCAGCACGCGACTAGCGGTATACAATGAGCAGTTCTTC.

In DNA form, the CDR3 reads TGTGCCAGCAGTGAACTAGCAGGGGCCAACGTCCTGACTTTC. It translates to CASSELAGANVLTF. V gene TRBV6-1 combines with J gene TRBJ2-6; D may be TRBD2 (5 bases). The CDR3 is made up of 14 amino acids. V was clipped by 2 bases and J by 4 bases, with 6 bases between them. CDR1 is MNHNS, CDR2 SASEGT, per germline.

In its sample, this clonotype was seen many times. The rearrangement uses TRBV30 and TRBJ1-2; D is undetermined. This CDR3 has 11 amino acids. Trimming shortened V by 0 bases and J by 8 bases, and 7 bases separated the two germline ends. Germline V gene sequence: CDR1 GTSNPN, CDR2 SVGIG (reference sequence). CDR3: CAWSVLGGYTF. CDR3 bases: TGTGCCTGGAGTGTACTCGGCGGCTACACCTTC.

This clonotype was recorded many times. J is TRBJ2-5 and V is TRBV29-1; 8 nucleotides match TRBD2. V lost 7 bases and J lost 5; bases outside the gene matches: 3. Germline lookup yields CDR1 SQVTM and CDR2 ANQGSEA. The length of the CDR3 is 11 residues. Written as DNA, the CDR3 is TGCAGCGCGGGGGGGGGCGAGACCCAGTACTTC. This encodes CSAGGGETQYF.

The chain links TRBV4-1 to TRBJ2-5, with D possibly being TRBD2 (5 bases). This CDR3 region has 15 residues. CDR1 is MGHRA, CDR2 YSYEKL, per germline. The V gene lost 3 bases and the J gene lost 5 bases, with 16 bases spanning the gap. The chain's CDR3 is CASSQLLEAYETQYF. The DNA of the CDR3 is TGCGCCAGCAGCCAGCTACTAGAGGCTTATGAGACCCAGTACTTC.

This clonotype came up many times. The rearrangement uses TRBV2 and TRBJ1-1; D unclear. Germline-derived CDR1 and CDR2 are SNHLY and FYNNEI. CDR3 length equals 14 residues. Trimming pared 3 bases from V and 5 bases from J, leaving 13 bases between. CDR3 DNA: TGTGCCAGCAGTGAGCAAGGACTTAGTACTGAAGCTTTCTTT. It is translated as CASSEQGLSTEAFF.

This clonotype was seen many times. This chain uses TRBV11-2 with TRBJ2-1, with 11 bases matching TRBD2. Germline assignment: CDR1 SGHAT and CDR2 FQNNGV. The V gene end was trimmed by 3 bases and the J gene end by 3 bases; junction bases not matched to a gene: 4. This CDR3 spans 16 amino acids. The CDR3 DNA reads as TGTGCCAGCAGCTTGAGGGGGACTAGCGGCTACAATGAGCAGTTCTTC. It yields the protein CASSLRGTSGYNEQFF. The full variable domain, in which reference TRBV11-2 and TRBJ2-1 provide the parts outside the CDR3, is EAGVAQSPRYKIIEKRQSVAFWCNPISGHATLYWYQQILGQGPKLLIQFQNNGVVDDSQLPKDRFSAERLKGVDSTLKIQPAKLEDSAVYLCASSLRGTSGYNEQFFGPGTRLTVL.

The sample holds many counts of this clonotype. The gene calls are TRBV3-1 and TRBJ2-1; D not certain. The CDR3 is 14 amino acids. Germline lookup yields CDR1 LGHDT and CDR2 YNNKEL (reference sequence). Trimming took 4 bases from V and 4 from J, leaving 11 bases between them. The CDR3 bases are TGTGCCAGCAGCCCCTGGGAACCGTACAATGAGCAGTTCTTC. Protein sequence: CASSPWEPYNEQFF.

The genes are TRBV7-8 and TRBJ2-2, with TRBD1 identical over 7 bases. Germline CDR1 and CDR2: SGHVS and FQNEAQ. The V and J ends lost 4 bases and 5 bases, in that order; junction bases with no gene match: 4. There are 14 residues in the CDR3. The CDR3 DNA reads TGTGCCAGCAGCTCGTTGACAGGGACCGGGGAGCTGTTTTTT. This gives the protein CASSSLTGTGELFF.

This clonotype came up a few times. The rearrangement links TRBV27 to TRBJ1-5, with TRBD1 as a possible D gene (6 bases). Trimming removed 7 bases from V and 4 bases from J, with 17 bases in between. The CDR3 contains 15 residues. Germline V gives CDR1 MNHEY, CDR2 SMNVEV (reference sequence). The CDR3 nucleotides are TGTGCCAGCACCCTGTATTGGGGGGCGAATCAGCCCCAGCATTTT. Its protein is CASTLYWGANQPQHF.

This clonotype was observed a handful of times. The chain is built from TRBV14 and TRBJ2-5, with TRBD2 matching over 8 bases. The CDR3 is made up of 14 amino acids. Germline V gives CDR1 SGHDN, CDR2 FVKESK. The V and J ends lost 5 bases and 5 bases, in that order; junction bases with no gene match: 7. CDR3 region: CASSSGLVYETQYF. Here the CDR3 DNA reads TGTGCCAGCAGCTCGGGACTAGTGTATGAGACCCAGTACTTC.

This clonotype has a count of ten or more. The chain couples TRBV18 to TRBJ2-1, with D tentatively TRBD1 or TRBD2 (5 bases each). The V gene's germline CDR1 is KGHSH and CDR2 LQKENI. The V end lost 3 bases, the J end lost 7 bases, and 16 bases lay between the germline ends. The CDR3 runs 15 residues. The CDR3 protein is CASSPFPRDGNEQFF. The CDR3 DNA is TGTGCCAGCTCACCTTTCCCCCGGGACGGAAATGAGCAGTTCTTC.

This clonotype was seen ten or more times. This chain joins TRBV29-1 and TRBJ2-5, with D perhaps TRBD2 (7 bases). The CDR3 is made up of 16 amino acids. Germline V gene lookup returns CDR1 SQVTM and CDR2 ANQGSEA. The ends were cut back, 2 bases at V and 4 bases at J, with 20 bases in the middle. This chain's CDR3 is CSVERGGYVLRETQYF. DNA of the CDR3: TGCAGCGTTGAAAGGGGGGGCTATGTCCTGAGAGAGACCCAGTACTTC.

The gene calls are TRBV6-1 and TRBJ1-6; D ambiguous. V lost 6 bases and J 14 bases, leaving 23 bases between the germline ends. Germline loops: CDR1 MNHNS, CDR2 SASEGT. The CDR3 consists of 15 residues. The CDR3 DNA is TGTGCCAGCAGCACTACGTTGTTGGACGCTTATGCCCTCCACTTT. Its translation: CASSTTLLDAYALHF.

This sequence joins TRBV5-1 and TRBJ2-2; 7 bases match TRBD1. In germline, CDR1 is SGHRS, CDR2 YFSETQ. There are 13 residues in the CDR3. Losses at the gene ends were 2 bases for V and 6 bases for J; bases not matched to a gene: 1. The CDR3 DNA sequence: TGCGCCAGCAGCTTTACAGGGGCCGGGGAGCTGTTTTTT. Amino acids: CASSFTGAGELFF. The full variable domain, in which reference TRBV5-1 and TRBJ2-2 provide the parts outside the CDR3, is KAGVTQTPRYLIKTRGQQVTLSCSPISGHRSVSWYQQTPGQGLQFLFEYFSETQRNKGNFPGRFSGRQFSNSRSEMNVSTLELGDSALYLCASSFTGAGELFFGEGSRLTVL.

Concerning this clonotype: A much bigger clone sits one base away, suggesting this may be a read error. This chain joins TRBV27 and TRBJ2-7; 8 bases are a match to TRBD1. CDR3 size: 17 residues. CDR1 and CDR2 (germline): MNHEY, SMNVEV (reference sequence). Unmatched junction bases numbered 14, after V lost 5 bases and J lost 2 bases. The CDR3 nucleotides are TGTGCCAGCAGTCTCTCCCCCCCCGGGACAGGTACCTACGAGCAGTACTTC. Residues: CASSLSPPGTGTYEQYF.

This clonotype was counted between two and nine times. The V and J genes are TRBV25-1 and TRBJ1-4, with unresolved D. V dropped 2 bases and J dropped 3 bases, with 4 bases sitting between them. There are 13 residues in the CDR3. Germline CDR1 and CDR2: MGHDK and SYGVNS. The CDR3 nucleotides read TGTGCCAGCAGTGAACAGCCTAATGAAAAACTGTTTTTT. It yields the protein CASSEQPNEKLFF.

This clonotype occurred many times. The chain has TRBV18 and TRBJ2-7, with 10 bases that match TRBD1. The germline CDR1 and CDR2 sequences are KGHSH and LQKENI. This CDR3 spans 14 amino acids. V was pared by 3 bases and J by 3 bases, with 2 bases of the junction left unmatched. DNA for the CDR3: TGTGCCAGCTCACCGGGACAGGGGTTCTACGAGCAGTACTTC. This codes for CASSPGQGFYEQYF.

This clonotype was seen repeatedly, ten times or more. The CDR3 loop reads CASSQDGLAGVYEQYF. The CDR3 bases are TGTGCCAGCAGCCAAGATGGACTAGCGGGAGTATACGAGCAGTACTTC. The J gene is TRBJ2-7, the V gene TRBV3-1; 13 nucleotides match TRBD2. This CDR3 spans 16 amino acids. V was pared by 0 bases and J by 4 bases, with 3 bases of the junction left unmatched. Germline-derived CDR1 and CDR2 are LGHDT and YNNKEL (reference sequence).

This clonotype was observed at least ten times. J is TRBJ2-1 and V is TRBV5-1; D is undetermined. V was cut by 2 bases and J by 6 bases, with 9 bases left in between. The length of the CDR3 is 13 residues. Germline-derived CDR1 and CDR2 are SGHRS and YFSETQ. The CDR3 region is CASSFDWPNEQFF. The CDR3 nucleotides read TGCGCCAGCAGCTTCGACTGGCCCAATGAGCAGTTCTTC.

This clonotype was seen a few times. The V and J genes are TRBV5-5 and TRBJ2-7; tentative D call: TRBD1 (6 bases). Trimming took 3 bases from V and 2 from J, leaving 9 bases between them. CDR1 is SGHKS and CDR2 is YYEKEE in the germline V gene (reference sequence). The length of the CDR3 is 13 residues. The CDR3 DNA follows: TGTGCCAGCAGCTCGGACAGCCCCTACGAGCAGTACTTC. Protein sequence: CASSSDSPYEQYF.

This clonotype was seen ten or more times. This sequence joins TRBV7-9 and TRBJ1-1; D unresolved. Trimming took 5 bases from V and 0 from J, leaving 16 bases between them. This CDR3 is built from 16 residues. CDR1 is SEHNR and CDR2 is FQNEAQ in the germline V gene (reference sequence). The CDR3 spells CASSAPGFLMNTEAFF. Written as DNA, the CDR3 is TGTGCCAGCAGCGCCCCGGGGTTCCTTATGAACACTGAAGCTTTCTTT.

This clonotype appeared a single time. J is TRBJ1-2 and V is TRBV20-1; no clear D. This CDR3 contains 17 residues. The germline V gene has CDR1 DFQATT and CDR2 SNEGSKA (reference sequence). V lost 2 bases, J lost 6 bases, and 25 bases lay in between. DNA for the CDR3: TGCAGTGCTAGACTCCCATGGACGGCAAGGGCCTCCCATGGCTACACCTTC. Amino acid sequence: CSARLPWTARASHGYTF.

This clonotype was seen repeatedly, ten times or more. The CDR3 sequence: CASSVTGGRGKNTEAFF. The CDR3 DNA reads as TGTGCCAGCAGTGTGACAGGGGGCAGGGGAAAGAACACTGAAGCTTTCTTT. The chain links TRBV27 to TRBJ1-1; 10 nucleotides match TRBD1. The CDR3 runs to 17 residues. Germline values: CDR1 MNHEY, CDR2 SMNVEV (reference sequence). Unmatched junction bases numbered 10, after V lost 5 bases and J lost 1 base.

This clonotype was counted a few times. This chain connects TRBV5-1 to TRBJ2-7; D perhaps matches TRBD2 (5 bases). Per the germline V gene, CDR1 is SGHRS and CDR2 is YFSETQ. With 0 bases removed from V and 4 bases from J, the gap between germline ends came to 8 bases. This CDR3 is 13 amino acids long. CDR3 region: CASSLAAGYEQYF. The CDR3 DNA reads TGCGCCAGCAGCTTGGCGGCGGGTTACGAGCAGTACTTC.

The V call is TRBV19, the J call TRBJ2-3; D is possibly TRBD2 (6 bases). The V end was cut by 8 bases, the J end by 2 bases, with 11 bases between. Germline values: CDR1 LNHDA, CDR2 SQIVND (reference sequence). This CDR3 spans 13 amino acids. The CDR3, as DNA: TGTGCCAGTTGGAGGGGCCCCACAGATACGCAGTATTTT. Its protein product is CASWRGPTDTQYF. Variable domain in full (rest from reference TRBV19 and TRBJ2-3): DGGITQSPKYLFRKEGQNVTLSCEQNLNHDAMYWYRQDPGQGLRLIYYSQIVNDFQKGDIAEGYSVSREKKESFPLTVTSAQKNPTAFYLCASWRGPTDTQYFGPGTRLTVL.

This clonotype was seen many times. The chain uses TRBV10-3 and TRBJ2-5; no firm D call. The CDR3 totals 12 residues. Trimming pared 7 bases from V and 5 bases from J, leaving 11 bases between. In germline, CDR1 is ENHRY, CDR2 SYGVKD. This CDR3 is CAITDNGETQYF. For the CDR3, the DNA is TGTGCCATCACTGACAACGGGGAGACCCAGTACTTC.